The sample holds a few counts of the clone carrying this T cell receptor beta chain. What it binds is unknown. The entry originates in a study of T-cell memory formation after mild COVID-19. Study background: Clustering of TCRs was largely donor specific.

Germline CDR1 reads SEHNR; CDR2 reads FQNEAQ (reference sequence). This CDR3 comprises 15 residues. The V gene lost 1 base and the J gene lost 7 bases, with 14 bases spanning the gap. TCRdb ran MiXCR on the 5' RACE reads and lists one entry per CDR3 protein. The table lists some 310,000 distinct CDR3 sequences, 20% to 25% of them singletons. Findings and caveats of the study: Mainly in CM and EM were contracting CD4+ clones; CD8+ were in EMRA.

This chain uses TRBV7-9 with TRBJ2-1, with D perhaps matching TRBD2 (5 bases). The clonotype was recovered from a man in his late teens or twenties who had mild COVID-19 (a few samples of this study predate the infection). Cell type and time point are not known. Sequencing was done on a sample of PBMCs or a T cell subset sorted from them (not recorded which). CDR3 region: CASSLVGESRNEQFF. As DNA, the CDR3 is TGTGCCAGCAGCTTAGTCGGGGAGTCCAGGAATGAGCAGTTCTTC.